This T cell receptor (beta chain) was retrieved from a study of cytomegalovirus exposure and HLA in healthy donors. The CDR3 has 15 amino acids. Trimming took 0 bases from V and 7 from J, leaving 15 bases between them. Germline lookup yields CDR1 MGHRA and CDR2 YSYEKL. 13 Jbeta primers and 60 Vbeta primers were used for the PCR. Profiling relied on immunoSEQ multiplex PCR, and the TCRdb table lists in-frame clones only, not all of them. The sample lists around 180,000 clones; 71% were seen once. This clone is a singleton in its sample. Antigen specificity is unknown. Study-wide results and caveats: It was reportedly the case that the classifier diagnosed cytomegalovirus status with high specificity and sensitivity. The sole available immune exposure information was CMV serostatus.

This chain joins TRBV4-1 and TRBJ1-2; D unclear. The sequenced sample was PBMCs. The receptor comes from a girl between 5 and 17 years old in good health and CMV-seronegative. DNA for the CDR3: TGCGCCAGCAGCCAAGAGGAGTTAAGGAAAAGTGGCTACACCTTC. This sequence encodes CASSQEELRKSGYTF.